The 18 T cell receptor beta chains in this list originate from one sample, sequenced in a study of CD8 T cells in ankylosing spondylitis. Notes on the study in general: The study identified a TCR beta motif of 7 or 8 highly homologous variants that appeared characteristic of ankylosing spondylitis blood.

One entry per CDR3 protein, called by TCRdb with MiXCR from the 5' RACE reads. The table includes about 540,000 distinct CDR3 sequences, 12% detected once. What these receptors recognize is not known. Input material: blood, either unsorted or a sorted T cell fraction (not recorded which). The source is a male donor with ankylosing spondylitis.

The genes are TRBV25-1 and TRBJ1-2, with D unresolved. Per the germline V gene, CDR1 is MGHDK and CDR2 is SYGVNS. The CDR3 length is 13 residues. V lost 10 bases and J lost 5, with 17 bases in between. The CDR3 is CATPGNFLYGYTF. DNA for the CDR3: TGTGCCACCCCCGGAAACTTCCTATATGGCTACACCTTC.

This clonotype was seen a handful of times. The gene calls are TRBV5-1 and TRBJ2-3; TRBD2 is a possible D gene (5 bases). Trimming stripped 6 bases from V and 1 base from J, with 12 bases between. In germline, CDR1 is SGHRS, CDR2 YFSETQ. The CDR3 spans 14 residues. The CDR3 sequence: CASKVARGTDTQYF. DNA of the CDR3: TGCGCCAGCAAGGTGGCGAGGGGCACAGATACGCAGTATTTT.

A few counts support this clonotype. Here the CDR3 DNA reads TGTGCCAGCAGGCGGGAGCACTCCACAGATACGCAGTATTTT. Translation: CASRREHSTDTQYF. The V call is TRBV4-2, the J call TRBJ2-3; 7 bases match TRBD2. The germline CDR1 and CDR2 sequences are LGHNA and YNFKEQ. This CDR3 comprises 14 residues. With 6 bases clipped from V and 2 bases from J, the junction kept 5 bases outside the gene matches.

This clonotype was counted between two and nine times. The V gene is TRBV7-2, the J gene TRBJ2-2; D remains ambiguous. This CDR3 has 16 amino acids. The V gene lost 5 bases and the J gene lost 0 bases, with 13 bases spanning the gap. Germline V gene lookup returns CDR1 SGHTA and CDR2 FQGNSA. CDR3 sequence reads: CASSVLPGPNTGELFF. Here the CDR3 DNA reads TGTGCCAGCAGCGTCTTACCGGGCCCGAACACCGGGGAGCTGTTTTTT.

The chain links TRBV20-1 to TRBJ2-7; unclear D gene. Deletions cut 2 bases from V and 7 bases from J, with 15 bases between. Germline assignment: CDR1 DFQATT and CDR2 SNEGSKA (reference sequence). The CDR3 runs to 13 residues. The CDR3 is CSARRLGSGEQYF. CDR3 DNA sequence: TGCAGTGCTAGACGTCTGGGATCGGGTGAGCAGTACTTC.

This clonotype was found a few times. The V and J genes are TRBV5-6 and TRBJ2-5; D is perhaps TRBD2 (6 bases). The CDR3 covers 14 residues. Germline V gene lookup returns CDR1 SGHDT and CDR2 YYEEEE. The germline V and J ends were trimmed by 1 base and 2 bases, with 9 bases remaining between them. The CDR3 here is CASSLPGGQETQYF. The DNA for the CDR3 is TGTGCCAGCAGCTTGCCCGGGGGTCAAGAGACCCAGTACTTC.

This chain connects TRBV4-2 to TRBJ2-7, with D maybe TRBD1 (6 bases). V was cut by 0 bases and J by 2 bases, with 14 bases left in between. Germline CDR1 and CDR2: LGHNA and YNFKEQ. The CDR3 totals 16 residues. The CDR3 loop is CASSQDVGGETYEQYF. The CDR3, as DNA: TGTGCCAGCAGCCAAGATGTTGGGGGCGAGACCTACGAGCAGTACTTC.

V usage is TRBV14 and J usage is TRBJ1-2, with unresolved D. V lost 1 base to trimming and J lost 4 bases, with 7 bases between them. Germline V CDR1 and CDR2: SGHDN, FVKESK. The CDR3 consists of 13 residues. This chain's CDR3 is CASSQVRSYGYTF. DNA of the CDR3: TGTGCCAGCAGCCAAGTAAGGAGCTATGGCTACACCTTC.

This clonotype was observed a few times. J is TRBJ2-2 and V is TRBV19; possibly TRBD1 for D (6 bases). The CDR3 length is 14 residues. Per germline, CDR1 LNHDA and CDR2 SQIVND (reference sequence). Trimming cost V 5 bases and J 1 base, with 8 bases left between them. The CDR3, as DNA: TGTGCCAGTAGTGGGGGCAGGAACACCGGGGAGCTGTTTTTT. Translation gives CASSGGRNTGELFF.

The DNA of the CDR3 is TGCAGTGCCCAAGGGACAGCTAACTATGGCTACACCTTC. It encodes CSAQGTANYGYTF. The V gene is TRBV20-1, the J gene TRBJ1-2, with 7 nucleotides matching TRBD1. CDR3 length: 13 amino acids. CDR1 is DFQATT and CDR2 is SNEGSKA in the germline V gene (reference sequence). With 6 bases clipped from V and 0 bases from J, the junction kept 4 bases outside the gene matches.

The sample holds a few counts of this clonotype. This sequence joins TRBV11-2 and TRBJ2-3; TRBD2 aligns across 10 bases. Germline CDR1 is SGHAT and CDR2 is FQNNGV. The CDR3 is made up of 18 amino acids. The V segment lost 0 bases and the J segment 4 bases; nucleotides outside the gene matches: 10. CDR3 residues: CASSLDLAASGRADTQYF. The CDR3 DNA reads as TGTGCCAGCAGCTTAGATCTCGCGGCTAGCGGGAGAGCAGATACGCAGTATTTT.

The chain is built from TRBV29-1 and TRBJ2-3; 7 bases line up with TRBD1. Looked up from germline, CDR1 is SQVTM and CDR2 is ANQGSEA. This CDR3 comprises 12 residues. The trim removed 4 bases at V and 4 bases at J, leaving 2 bases unmatched. CDR3 protein: CSVVTGPDTQYF. The CDR3 coding sequence is TGCAGCGTTGTGACAGGGCCAGATACGCAGTATTTT.

This chain connects TRBV20-1 to TRBJ1-6; possibly TRBD1 for D (5 bases). The CDR3 spans 13 residues. V lost 0 bases and J lost 10, with 10 bases in between. Germline loops: CDR1 DFQATT, CDR2 SNEGSKA (reference sequence). The CDR3 reads CSAREGGGSPLHF. DNA for the CDR3: TGCAGTGCTAGAGAGGGGGGTGGGTCACCCCTCCACTTT.

V is TRBV7-2 and J is TRBJ2-1; D ambiguous. The CDR3 runs 12 residues. Trimming left V 2 bases short and J 7 bases short, with 6 bases between. In germline, CDR1 is SGHTA, CDR2 FQGNSA. CDR3: CASSLILNEQFF. CDR3 nucleotides: TGTGCCAGCAGCTTAATCCTAAATGAGCAGTTCTTC.

Here the CDR3 reads CASSRLGPETQYF. The CDR3 coding sequence is TGTGCCAGTAGTAGACTAGGCCCTGAGACCCAGTACTTC. The chain joins TRBV19 to TRBJ2-5; a possible D gene is TRBD2 (6 bases). Trimming removed 4 bases at V and 5 bases at J, with 11 bases between. This CDR3 is 13 amino acids long. Germline V lookup: CDR1 LNHDA, CDR2 SQIVND (reference sequence).

The chain links TRBV12-3 or TRBV12-4 to TRBJ1-6; D is unresolved. The CDR3 is 12 amino acids. V lost 7 bases to trimming and J lost 9 bases, with 10 bases between them. This CDR3 is CASTNAGSPLHF. The CDR3 DNA is TGTGCCAGCACCAATGCAGGTTCACCCCTCCACTTT.

This clonotype occurred many times. The genes are TRBV12-3 or TRBV12-4 and TRBJ2-1; the D gene could be TRBD1 or TRBD2 (7 bases each). The V gene lost 6 bases and the J gene lost 12 bases, with 12 bases spanning the gap. The length of the CDR3 is 11 residues. CDR3 sequence (DNA): TGTGCCAGCAGCCCCAGGGGGGGGCAGTTCTTC. It encodes CASSPRGGQFF.

This chain links TRBV18 with TRBJ1-1, with TRBD1 matching 12 bases. This CDR3 spans 16 amino acids. V was pared by 5 bases and J by 4 bases, with 8 bases of the junction left unmatched. Germline V CDR1 and CDR2: KGHSH, LQKENI. DNA for the CDR3: TGTGCCAGCTCAATGGGGACAGGGGGCACGGTCACTGAAGCTTTCTTT. It translates to CASSMGTGGTVTEAFF. Full variable domain (remainder filled in from reference TRBV18 and TRBJ1-1): NAGVMQNPRHLVRRRGQEARLRCSPMKGHSHVYWYRQLPEEGLKFMVYLQKENIIDESGMPKERFSAEFPKEGPSILRIQQVVRGDSAAYFCASSMGTGGTVTEAFFGQGTRLTVV.